This T cell receptor (beta chain) was identified in a study of molecular identifiers for immune sequencing clone quantification. Overall study findings and caveats: Over 97% of CMV-specific effector molecules, but under 1% of naive ones, were in clones above 20 copies. Jurkat TCR RNA from one cell was spiked into 1 million or so naive cells, and it was reportedly detectable there.

Naive CD8 libraries were made from roughly 20,000 to 1,000,000 sorted cells, and they used 10%, 30% or 50% RNA. The CDR3 is 15 amino acids. V was cut by 2 bases and J by 5 bases, with 16 bases left in between. Germline CDR1 and CDR2: SGHDT and YYEEEE. MiXCR, run by TCRdb on the PCR reads, gives a single entry per CDR3 protein. The sample has roughly 55,000 distinct CDR3 sequences; roughly 38% are singletons. This clonotype was seen a few times. What it binds is unknown. V and J are TRBV5-6 and TRBJ1-1; D unclear. The source of this sequence is a human donor in good health. Some libraries in this study had Jurkat cell RNA spiked in. Sample: naive CD8+ T cells from blood, with Jurkat cell RNA spiked in. This sample's subset: FACS-sorted CD8+CD4-CCR7+CD45RA+ naive T cells. CDR3 region: CASSFGPGSGTEAFF. Written as DNA, the CDR3 is TGTGCCAGCAGCTTTGGGCCTGGTTCGGGGACTGAAGCTTTCTTT.